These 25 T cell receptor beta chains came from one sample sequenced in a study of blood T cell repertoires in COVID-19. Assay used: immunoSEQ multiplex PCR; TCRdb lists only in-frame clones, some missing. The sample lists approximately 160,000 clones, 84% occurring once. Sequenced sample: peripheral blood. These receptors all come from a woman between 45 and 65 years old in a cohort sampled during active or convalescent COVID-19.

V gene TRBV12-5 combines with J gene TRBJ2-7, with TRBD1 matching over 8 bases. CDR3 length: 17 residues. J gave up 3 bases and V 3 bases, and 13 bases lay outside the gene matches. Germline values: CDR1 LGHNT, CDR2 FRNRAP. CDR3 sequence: CASGFIPPGTGNYEQYF. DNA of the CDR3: TGTGCTAGTGGTTTTATTCCCCCCGGGACAGGTAACTACGAGCAGTACTTC. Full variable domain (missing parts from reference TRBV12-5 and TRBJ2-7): DARVTQTPRHKVTEMGQEVTMRCQPILGHNTVFWYRQTMMQGLELLAYFRNRAPLDDSGMPKDRFSAEMPDATLATLKIQPSEPRDSAVYFCASGFIPPGTGNYEQYFGPGTRLTVT.

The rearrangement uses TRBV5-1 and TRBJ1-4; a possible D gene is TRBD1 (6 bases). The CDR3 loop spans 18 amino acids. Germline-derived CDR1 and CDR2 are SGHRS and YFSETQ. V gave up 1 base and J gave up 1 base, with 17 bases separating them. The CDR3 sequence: CASSLSTRTGLTNEKLFF. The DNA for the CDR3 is TGCGCCAGCAGCTTGTCCACCCGAACAGGGCTAACTAATGAAAAACTGTTTTTT.

CDR3 protein: CSVDRPTNYGYTF. CDR3 in DNA: TGCAGCGTTGACAGGCCAACTAACTATGGCTACACCTTC. This sequence joins TRBV29-1 and TRBJ1-2; no firm D call. CDR3 size: 13 residues. From germline, CDR1 is SQVTM and CDR2 ANQGSEA. V dropped 3 bases and J dropped 0 bases, with 8 bases sitting between them. Complete variable domain (other parts from reference TRBV29-1 and TRBJ1-2): SAVISQKPSRDICQRGTSLTIQCQVDSQVTMMFWYRQQPGQSLTLIATANQGSEATYESGFVIDKFPISRPNLTFSTLTVSNMSPEDSSIYLCSVDRPTNYGYTFGSGTRLTVV.

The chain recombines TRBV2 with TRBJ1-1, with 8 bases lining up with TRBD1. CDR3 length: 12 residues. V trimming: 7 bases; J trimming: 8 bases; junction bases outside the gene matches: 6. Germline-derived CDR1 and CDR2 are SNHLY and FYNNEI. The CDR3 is CASIRGQAEAFF. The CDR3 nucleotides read TGTGCCAGCATAAGGGGACAGGCCGAAGCTTTCTTT.

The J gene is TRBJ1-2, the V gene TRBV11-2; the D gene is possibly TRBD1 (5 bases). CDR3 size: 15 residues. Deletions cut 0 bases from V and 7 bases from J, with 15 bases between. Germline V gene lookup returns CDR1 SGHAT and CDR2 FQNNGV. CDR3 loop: CASSLDQVGLGGYTF. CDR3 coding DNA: TGTGCCAGCAGCTTAGATCAAGTGGGGCTCGGTGGCTACACCTTC. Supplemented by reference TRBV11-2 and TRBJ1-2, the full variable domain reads EAGVAQSPRYKIIEKRQSVAFWCNPISGHATLYWYQQILGQGPKLLIQFQNNGVVDDSQLPKDRFSAERLKGVDSTLKIQPAKLEDSAVYLCASSLDQVGLGGYTFGSGTRLTVV.

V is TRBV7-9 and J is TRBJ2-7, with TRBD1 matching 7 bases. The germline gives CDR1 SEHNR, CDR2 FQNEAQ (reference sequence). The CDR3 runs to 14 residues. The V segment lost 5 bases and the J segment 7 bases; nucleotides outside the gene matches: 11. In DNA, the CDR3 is TGTGCCAGCAGCCGCGAAACGGACAGGTCTGAGCAGTACTTC. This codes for CASSRETDRSEQYF. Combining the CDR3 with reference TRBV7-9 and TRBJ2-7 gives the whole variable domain DTGVSQNPRHKITKRGQNVTFRCDPISEHNRLYWYRQTLGQGPEFLTYFQNEAQLEKSRLLSDRFSAERPKGSFSTLEIQRTEQGDSAMYLCASSRETDRSEQYFGPGTRLTVT.

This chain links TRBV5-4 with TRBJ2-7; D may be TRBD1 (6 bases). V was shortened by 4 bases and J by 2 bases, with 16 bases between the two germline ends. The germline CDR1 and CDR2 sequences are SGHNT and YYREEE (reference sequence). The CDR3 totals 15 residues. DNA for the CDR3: TGTGCCAGCAGCCTTTTTGGGACAAGAACCTACGAGCAGTACTTC. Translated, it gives CASSLFGTRTYEQYF.

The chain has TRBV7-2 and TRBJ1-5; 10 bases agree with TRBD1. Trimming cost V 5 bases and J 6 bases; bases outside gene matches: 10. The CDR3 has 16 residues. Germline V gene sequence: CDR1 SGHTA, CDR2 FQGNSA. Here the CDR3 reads CASSQGGTGVGQPQHF. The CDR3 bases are TGTGCCAGCAGCCAAGGTGGGACAGGGGTAGGTCAGCCCCAGCATTTT.

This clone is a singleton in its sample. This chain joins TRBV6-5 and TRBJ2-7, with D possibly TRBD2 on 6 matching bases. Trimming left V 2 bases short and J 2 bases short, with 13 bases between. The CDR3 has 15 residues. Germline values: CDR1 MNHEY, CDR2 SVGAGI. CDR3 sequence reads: CASSYGGDSPYEQYF. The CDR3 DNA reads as TGTGCCAGCAGTTACGGAGGGGACTCTCCCTACGAGCAGTACTTC.

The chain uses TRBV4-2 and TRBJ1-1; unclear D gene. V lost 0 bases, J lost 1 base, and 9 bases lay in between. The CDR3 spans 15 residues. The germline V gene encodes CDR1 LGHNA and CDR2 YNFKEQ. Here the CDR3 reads CASSQDPLRNTEAFF. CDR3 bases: TGTGCCAGCAGCCAAGACCCCCTCCGGAACACTGAAGCTTTCTTT.

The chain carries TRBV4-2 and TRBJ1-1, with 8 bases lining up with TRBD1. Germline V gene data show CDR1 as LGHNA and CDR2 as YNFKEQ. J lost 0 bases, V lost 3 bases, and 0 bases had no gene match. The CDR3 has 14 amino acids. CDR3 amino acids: CASSQTGVNTEAFF. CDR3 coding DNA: TGTGCCAGCAGCCAGACAGGGGTGAACACTGAAGCTTTCTTT.

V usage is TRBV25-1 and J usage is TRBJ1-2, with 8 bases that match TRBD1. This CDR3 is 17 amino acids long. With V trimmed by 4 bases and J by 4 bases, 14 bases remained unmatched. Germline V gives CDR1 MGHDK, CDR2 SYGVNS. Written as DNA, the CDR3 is TGTGCCAGCAGTGCCAGCCCGGGACAGGCGGGTGGCTATGGCTACACCTTC. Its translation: CASSASPGQAGGYGYTF.

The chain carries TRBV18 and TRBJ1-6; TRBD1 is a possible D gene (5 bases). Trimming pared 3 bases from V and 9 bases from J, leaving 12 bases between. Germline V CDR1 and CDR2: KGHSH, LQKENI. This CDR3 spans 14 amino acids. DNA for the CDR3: TGTGCCAGCTCACCGGGGGGGTCGACTTCACCCCTCCACTTT. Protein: CASSPGGSTSPLHF.

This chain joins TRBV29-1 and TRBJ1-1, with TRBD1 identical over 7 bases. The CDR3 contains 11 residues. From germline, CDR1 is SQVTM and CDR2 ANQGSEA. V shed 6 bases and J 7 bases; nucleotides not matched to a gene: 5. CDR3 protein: CSVGQNFEAFF. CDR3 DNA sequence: TGCAGCGTGGGACAGAATTTTGAAGCTTTCTTT.

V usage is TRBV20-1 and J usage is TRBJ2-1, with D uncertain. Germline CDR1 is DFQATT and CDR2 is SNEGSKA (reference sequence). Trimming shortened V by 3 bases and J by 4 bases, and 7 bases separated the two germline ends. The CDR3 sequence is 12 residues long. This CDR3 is CSASKRYNEQFF. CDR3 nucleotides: TGCAGTGCTAGTAAGCGTTACAATGAGCAGTTCTTC.

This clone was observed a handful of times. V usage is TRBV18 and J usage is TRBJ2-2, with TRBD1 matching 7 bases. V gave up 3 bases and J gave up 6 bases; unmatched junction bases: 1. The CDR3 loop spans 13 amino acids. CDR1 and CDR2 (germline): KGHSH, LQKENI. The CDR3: CASSPQGAGELFF. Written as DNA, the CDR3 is TGTGCCAGCTCACCGCAGGGGGCCGGGGAGCTGTTTTTT.

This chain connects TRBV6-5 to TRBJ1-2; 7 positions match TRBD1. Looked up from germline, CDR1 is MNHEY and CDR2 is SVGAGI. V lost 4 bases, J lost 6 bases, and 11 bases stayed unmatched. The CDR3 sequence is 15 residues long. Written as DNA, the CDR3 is TGTGCCAGCAGTTCACGACAGGGCGGTCAAGATGGCTACACCTTC. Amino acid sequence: CASSSRQGGQDGYTF.

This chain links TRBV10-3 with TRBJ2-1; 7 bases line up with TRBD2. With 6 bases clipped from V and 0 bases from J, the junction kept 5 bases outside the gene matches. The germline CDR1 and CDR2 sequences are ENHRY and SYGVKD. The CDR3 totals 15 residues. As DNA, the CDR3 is TGTGCCATCAGGTGGGGGGGGAGCTCCTACAATGAGCAGTTCTTC. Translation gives CAIRWGGSSYNEQFF.

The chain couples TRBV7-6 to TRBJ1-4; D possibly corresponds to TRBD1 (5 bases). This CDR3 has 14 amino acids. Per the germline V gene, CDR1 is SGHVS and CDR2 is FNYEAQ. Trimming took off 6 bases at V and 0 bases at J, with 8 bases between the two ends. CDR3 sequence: CASRWTPTNEKLFF. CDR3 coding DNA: TGTGCCAGCAGGTGGACACCAACTAATGAAAAACTGTTTTTT.

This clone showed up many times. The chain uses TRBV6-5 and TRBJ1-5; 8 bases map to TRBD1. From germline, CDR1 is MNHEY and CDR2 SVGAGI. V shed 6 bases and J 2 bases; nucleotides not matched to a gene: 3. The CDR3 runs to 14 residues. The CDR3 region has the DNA TGTGCCAGCAGACCGACAGGGGGCAATCAGCCCCAGCATTTT. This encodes CASRPTGGNQPQHF.

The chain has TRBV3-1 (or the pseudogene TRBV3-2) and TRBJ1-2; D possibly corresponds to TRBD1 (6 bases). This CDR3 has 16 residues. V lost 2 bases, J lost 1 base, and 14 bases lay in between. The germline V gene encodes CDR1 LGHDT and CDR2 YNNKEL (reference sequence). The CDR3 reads CASSQRTGTLNYGYTF. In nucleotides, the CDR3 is TGTGCCAGCAGCCAAAGAACCGGGACACTTAACTATGGCTACACCTTC.

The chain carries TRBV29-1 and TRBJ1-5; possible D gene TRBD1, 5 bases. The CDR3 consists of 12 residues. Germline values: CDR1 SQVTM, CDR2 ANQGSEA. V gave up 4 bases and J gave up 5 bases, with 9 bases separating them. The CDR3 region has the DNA TGCAGCGTTGGGGGCGGGGATCAGCCCCAGCATTTT. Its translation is CSVGGGDQPQHF.

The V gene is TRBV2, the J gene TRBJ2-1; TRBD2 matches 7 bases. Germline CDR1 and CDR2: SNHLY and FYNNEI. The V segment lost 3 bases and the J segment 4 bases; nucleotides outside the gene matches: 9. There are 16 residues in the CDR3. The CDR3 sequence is CASSETAGRVYNEQFF. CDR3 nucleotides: TGTGCCAGCAGTGAGACAGCGGGGAGAGTGTACAATGAGCAGTTCTTC.

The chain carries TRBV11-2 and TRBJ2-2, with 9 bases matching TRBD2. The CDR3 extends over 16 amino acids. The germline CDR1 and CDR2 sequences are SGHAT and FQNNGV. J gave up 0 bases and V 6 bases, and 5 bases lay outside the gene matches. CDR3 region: CASSGAGGANTGELFF. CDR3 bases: TGTGCCAGCAGTGGGGCGGGAGGGGCGAACACCGGGGAGCTGTTTTTT.

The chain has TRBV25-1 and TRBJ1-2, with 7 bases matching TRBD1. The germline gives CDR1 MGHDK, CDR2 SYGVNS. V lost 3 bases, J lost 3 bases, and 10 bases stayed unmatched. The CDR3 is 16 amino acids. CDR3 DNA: TGTGCCAGCAGTGATATGACAGGGAAGGGTTACTATGGCTACACCTTC. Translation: CASSDMTGKGYYGYTF.